This T cell receptor (beta chain) stems from a study of T-cell reconstitution after alpha-beta-depleted transplantation in children. The V gene lost 4 bases and the J gene lost 2 bases, with 12 bases spanning the gap. The CDR3 runs 14 residues. Germline loops: CDR1 SGHVS, CDR2 FQNEAQ. The library targeted TCRbeta and was prepared with unique molecular identifiers. TCRdb recomputed calls from the PCR reads with MiXCR, one row per CDR3 protein. The table lists roughly 190,000 distinct CDR3 sequences, less than 15% of them singletons. Specimen: PBMCs from the stem cell graft donor, collected from the stem cell graft. The source is a human donor who donated a stem cell graft to a child with acute lymphoblastic leukemia. The J gene is TRBJ2-7, the V gene TRBV7-8; either TRBD1 or TRBD2 may fit D (5 bases each). In nucleotides, the CDR3 is TGTGCCAGCAGCTCCGGGACGGCGACCTACGAGCAGTACTTC. It specifies CASSSGTATYEQYF.